The rows below give T cell receptor beta chains drawn from one sample of a study of neoadjuvant anti-PD-1 for oral cavity cancer. The method was immunoSEQ multiplex PCR; TCRdb's version includes in-frame clones alone and lacks a portion of them. The profile covers 30,000 or so clones, with approximately 80% appearing a single time and almost 3.5% taken by the ten largest. The sample consisted of PBMCs, taken after nivolumab (anti-PD-1) treatment. The receptors were gathered from a person aged 35-79 years with oral cavity squamous cell carcinoma. Each CDR3 is given with its conserved first and last residue. D genes are given only for firm matches. Clone size is given for some rows only: seen once, a few or many times, or a class if the clone is expanded.

CASSQGWPGPLYREQYF,TGTGCCAGCAGCCAAGGGTGGCCAGGGCCCCTTTACAGGGAGCAGTACTTC,-,TRBJ2-7,-,TRBV14
CASSVRTESYNEQFF,TGTGCCAGCAGTGTCCGAACGGAGTCCTACAATGAGCAGTTCTTC,-,TRBJ2-1,-,TRBV6-4
CASSFLQTTDTQYF,TGTGCCAGCAGTTTTTTACAGACCACAGATACGCAGTATTTT,-,TRBJ2-3,-,TRBV6-5
CASSEGVGFSYEQYF,TGTGCCAGCAGTGAGGGGGTCGGGTTTTCCTACGAGCAGTACTTC,-,TRBJ2-7,-,TRBV6-1
CASSYFGKIHNSPLHF,TGTGCCAGCAGTTACTTTGGGAAAATCCATAATTCACCCCTCCACTTT,-,TRBJ1-6,-,TRBV6-5
CASSLVAGVQLDTQYF,TGTGCCAGCAGCTTAGTGGCGGGGGTCCAGCTAGATACGCAGTATTTT,TRBD2,TRBJ2-3,-,TRBV7-9
CASSGTGYEQYF,TGTGCCAGCAGCGGAACGGGTTACGAGCAGTACTTC,-,TRBJ2-7,-,TRBV7-2
CASSQESLADTGELFF,TGTGCCAGCAGCCAAGAGTCACTAGCGGACACCGGGGAGCTGTTTTTT,TRBD2,TRBJ2-2,-,TRBV4-2
CASSSDSNQPQHF,TGCGCCAGCAGCTCCGACAGCAATCAGCCCCAGCATTTT,-,TRBJ1-5,-,TRBV5-1
CATSRTRQGGEKLFF,TGTGCCACCAGCAGAACGAGACAGGGAGGTGAAAAACTGTTTTTT,TRBD1,TRBJ1-4,few,TRBV15
CATAGQAEAFF,TGTGCCACCGCTGGGCAGGCTGAAGCTTTCTTT,-,TRBJ1-1,-,TRBV10-3
CASSQDGGGLYGYTF,TGCGCCAGCAGCCAAGATGGAGGGGGCCTCTATGGCTACACCTTC,TRBD1,TRBJ1-2,-,TRBV4-3
CASSPGQGHYNEQFF,TGTGCCAGCAGCCCAGGACAGGGCCACTACAATGAGCAGTTCTTC,TRBD1,TRBJ2-1,once,TRBV9
CASSLQFPGETEAFF,TGTGCCAGCAGCTTACAATTTCCGGGGGAAACTGAAGCTTTCTTT,-,TRBJ1-1,few,TRBV7-9
CASSLVRGKEQFF,TGTGCCAGCAGCTTAGTGAGGGGTAAGGAGCAGTTCTTC,-,TRBJ2-1,few,TRBV7-2
CASKRQGFNQPQHF,TGTGCCAGTAAGCGACAGGGGTTTAATCAGCCCCAGCATTTT,TRBD1,TRBJ1-5,-,TRBV19
CASSQRQVTNYGYTF,TGCGCCAGCAGCCAACGACAGGTGACTAACTATGGCTACACCTTC,-,TRBJ1-2,-,TRBV4-3
CASSLDPRRGYTF,TGTGCCAGCAGCTTAGATCCCCGGCGGGGCTACACCTTC,-,TRBJ1-2,-,TRBV7-2
CASSLPGGRSYGYTF,TGTGCCAGCAGCTTACCGGGGGGGCGCAGCTATGGCTACACCTTC,-,TRBJ1-2,few,TRBV7-2
CASSISGSGEQFF,TGTGCCAGCAGCATATCGGGGTCCGGGGAGCAGTTCTTC,-,TRBJ2-1,-,TRBV9
CATNRNRGPYNEQFF,TGTGCCACGAACCGGAACAGGGGACCGTACAATGAGCAGTTCTTC,TRBD1,TRBJ2-1,-,TRBV15
CASRDRDAGELFF,TGTGCCAGCCGCGACAGGGACGCCGGGGAGCTGTTTTTT,TRBD1,TRBJ2-2,few,TRBV6-6
CASSLRWGQGSDTGELFF,TGTGCCAGCAGCTTAAGGTGGGGACAGGGGAGCGACACCGGGGAGCTGTTTTTT,TRBD1,TRBJ2-2,-,TRBV7-8
CASSLGGGVGNQPQHF,TGTGCCAGCAGCTTAGGAGGGGGAGTAGGCAATCAGCCCCAGCATTTT,-,TRBJ1-5,-,TRBV7-2
CASSDTGLLNTEAFF,TGTGCCAGCAGTGATACAGGGCTACTGAACACTGAAGCTTTCTTT,-,TRBJ1-1,-,TRBV6-1
CASSLVNPGLAVADTQYF,TGTGCCAGCAGCTTAGTCAACCCGGGACTAGCGGTCGCAGATACGCAGTATTTT,TRBD2,TRBJ2-3,once,TRBV7-8
CASSARAGSTEAFF,TGCGCCAGCAGTGCTAGGGCGGGGAGCACTGAAGCTTTCTTT,-,TRBJ1-1,-,TRBV10-1
CASSLAGTADNEQFF,TGTGCCAGCAGCTTGGCCGGGACAGCGGATAATGAGCAGTTCTTC,TRBD1,TRBJ2-1,-,TRBV7-6
CASSQDVGPANYGYTF,TGTGCCAGCAGCCAAGATGTGGGGCCGGCCAACTATGGCTACACCTTC,-,TRBJ1-2,-,TRBV14
CASSLGIESYNEQFF,TGTGCCAGCAGCTTAGGAATAGAAAGCTACAATGAGCAGTTCTTC,-,TRBJ2-1,-,TRBV5-6
CASRYDISEQFF,TGTGCCAGCAGGTACGACATCAGTGAGCAGTTCTTC,-,TRBJ2-1,-,TRBV2
CASSLGGAGSPYEQYF,TGTGCCAGCAGCTTAGGAGGTGCAGGGTCCCCCTACGAGCAGTACTTC,-,TRBJ2-7,few,TRBV7-2
CASSAGGRLRIGIQDEQFF,TGTGCCAGCAGCGCGGGGGGCCGCTTAAGAATAGGGATACAGGATGAGCAGTTCTTC,-,TRBJ2-1,-,TRBV9
CASSQEVSTGSAGNTIYF,TGCGCCAGCAGCCAGGAAGTGTCTACAGGGAGCGCTGGAAACACCATATATTTT,-,TRBJ1-3,-,TRBV4-1
CASSATGGAEAFF,TGTGCCAGCAGTGCGACCGGAGGGGCTGAAGCTTTCTTT,-,TRBJ1-1,-,TRBV6-1
CASSPYGTNSWGEAFF,TGTGCCAGCTCACCCTATGGAACAAACAGCTGGGGCGAAGCTTTCTTT,-,TRBJ1-1,-,TRBV18
CASSESGPNSGNTIYF,TGCGCCAGCAGTGAGTCGGGTCCGAACTCTGGAAACACCATATATTTT,-,TRBJ1-3,-,TRBV10-1
CASSQDSPGNIQYF,TGCGCCAGCAGCCAAGATAGCCCTGGTAACATTCAGTACTTC,-,TRBJ2-4,-,TRBV4-1
CASSQAFGSPLHF,TGCGCCAGCAGCCAAGCTTTTGGGTCACCCCTCCACTTT,-,TRBJ1-6,-,TRBV4-1
CSASGETEAFF,TGCAGTGCCAGCGGTGAAACTGAAGCTTTCTTT,-,TRBJ1-1,-,TRBV20-1
CASSQEEGGAVDTQYF,TGCGCCAGCAGCCAAGAGGAAGGGGGGGCCGTAGATACGCAGTATTTT,-,TRBJ2-3,-,TRBV4-3